Following are 17 T cell receptor beta chains from one sample sequenced in a study of cytomegalovirus exposure and HLA in healthy donors. Primers: 60 Vbeta forward and 13 Jbeta reverse. This table comes from immunoSEQ multiplex PCR, and its TCRdb copy is limited to in-frame clones, with some not included. Of more than 150,000 clones listed, roughly 84% are singletons. The sequencing sample was made of PBMCs. All receptors come from a boy between 10 and 17 years old in good health and CMV-seronegative.

CDR3 bases: TGCGCCAGCAGCCCCTGGCGGCGGTTAAACGCAGATACGCAGTATTTT. This sequence encodes CASSPWRRLNADTQYF. The chain links TRBV5-1 to TRBJ2-3, with D unclear. Trimming removed 4 bases from V and 4 bases from J, with 19 bases in between. CDR3 length: 16 residues. Per germline, CDR1 SGHRS and CDR2 YFSETQ.

The rearrangement uses TRBV19 and TRBJ2-1; maybe TRBD2 (5 bases). Between the trimmed V and J ends, which lost 5 bases and 4 bases, there was a span of 12 bases. The germline V gene has CDR1 LNHDA and CDR2 SQIVND (reference sequence). The CDR3 runs 14 residues. The chain's CDR3 is CASSGTAAYNEQFF. Here the CDR3 DNA reads TGTGCCAGTAGTGGTACAGCGGCGTACAATGAGCAGTTCTTC.

The V call is TRBV19, the J call TRBJ1-5; D remains ambiguous. V lost 0 bases to trimming and J lost 2 bases, with 11 bases between them. Germline V gene data show CDR1 as LNHDA and CDR2 as SQIVND (reference sequence). The CDR3 is made up of 16 amino acids. The CDR3 DNA follows: TGTGCCAGTAGTATAGAGAGGGTATCCGGCAATCAGCCCCAGCATTTT. This sequence encodes CASSIERVSGNQPQHF. Variable domain in full (rest from reference TRBV19 and TRBJ1-5): DGGITQSPKYLFRKEGQNVTLSCEQNLNHDAMYWYRQDPGQGLRLIYYSQIVNDFQKGDIAEGYSVSREKKESFPLTVTSAQKNPTAFYLCASSIERVSGNQPQHFGDGTRLSIL.

The chain uses TRBV6-1 and TRBJ2-3, with 15 bases identical to TRBD2. J was trimmed by 6 bases and V by 2 bases; bases with no gene match: 15. The germline gives CDR1 MNHNS, CDR2 SASEGT. The CDR3 covers 20 residues. CDR3 residues: CASSEPGLAGGGEYRDTQYF. The CDR3 DNA reads as TGTGCCAGCAGTGAACCGGGACTAGCGGGGGGAGGCGAATATAGGGATACGCAGTATTTT.

This chain links TRBV11-2 with TRBJ1-1; D is perhaps TRBD1 (5 bases). The CDR3 runs to 15 residues. CDR1 and CDR2 (germline): SGHAT, FQNNGV. Deletions cut 2 bases from V and 3 bases from J, with 13 bases between. The CDR3 coding sequence is TGTGCCAGCAGCTTATTGGTCAGGGATGACACTGAAGCTTTCTTT. Amino acids: CASSLLVRDDTEAFF.

This chain uses TRBV7-9 with TRBJ2-5; 8 bases align to TRBD1. V shed 2 bases, J shed 4 bases, and the junction held 15 bases outside the gene matches. The CDR3 extends over 18 amino acids. CDR1 is SEHNR, CDR2 FQNEAQ, per germline (reference sequence). The CDR3 reads CASSLRFLAGGDGETQYF. In DNA form, the CDR3 reads TGTGCCAGCAGCTTAAGGTTTCTTGCAGGGGGCGACGGAGAGACCCAGTACTTC.

The rearrangement joins TRBV30 to TRBJ2-2; no clear D gene. V gave up 5 bases and J gave up 1 base, with 2 bases separating them. Germline V gene lookup returns CDR1 GTSNPN and CDR2 SVGIG (reference sequence). CDR3 size: 11 residues. The CDR3 protein is CAWQNTGELFF. DNA for the CDR3: TGTGCCTGGCAGAACACCGGGGAGCTGTTTTTT. Variable domain in full (rest from reference TRBV30 and TRBJ2-2): SQTIHQWPATLVQPVGSPLSLECTVEGTSNPNLYWYRQAAGRGLQLLFYSVGIGQISSEVPQNLSASRPQDRQFILSSKKLLLSDSGFYLCAWQNTGELFFGEGSRLTVL.

The chain couples TRBV27 to TRBJ1-2; maybe TRBD1 (6 bases). CDR3 length equals 12 residues. Trimming shortened V by 8 bases and J by 12 bases, and 19 bases separated the two germline ends. Germline loops: CDR1 MNHEY, CDR2 SMNVEV (reference sequence). The CDR3 loop reads CASERGTPRHTF. In nucleotides, the CDR3 is TGTGCCAGCGAGAGGGGGACCCCAAGACACACCTTC.

The V gene is TRBV28, the J gene TRBJ1-2; TRBD1 matches 8 bases. This CDR3 spans 14 amino acids. CDR1 is MDHEN, CDR2 SYDVKM, per germline. The V gene end was trimmed by 5 bases and the J gene end by 4 bases; junction bases not matched to a gene: 6. Here the CDR3 reads CASSTGQGAYGYTF. CDR3 coding DNA: TGTGCCAGCAGTACCGGACAGGGCGCCTATGGCTACACCTTC.

This clone was recorded once. The chain is built from TRBV10-3 and TRBJ2-7; 8 nucleotides line up with TRBD2. CDR1 and CDR2 from the germline V gene are ENHRY and SYGVKD. The CDR3 runs to 14 residues. Losses at the gene ends were 4 bases for V and 5 bases for J; bases not matched to a gene: 7. The CDR3 is CAISGFGGAHEQYF. In DNA, the CDR3 is TGTGCCATCAGTGGGTTCGGGGGGGCCCACGAGCAGTACTTC.

This chain connects TRBV9 to TRBJ2-3, with TRBD2 matching over 12 bases. CDR3 length: 16 residues. Germline V CDR1 and CDR2: SGDLS, YYNGEE. V lost 4 bases, J lost 4 bases, and 7 bases stayed unmatched. The CDR3 nucleotides read TGTGCCAGCAGCTCGCCGGGACTAGCGGGCTCAGATACGCAGTATTTT. Protein product: CASSSPGLAGSDTQYF.

The chain employs TRBV27 and TRBJ2-7; 9 positions agree with TRBD2. CDR1 is MNHEY and CDR2 is SMNVEV in the germline V gene (reference sequence). This CDR3 contains 16 residues. V was clipped by 0 bases and J by 3 bases; unmatched bases: 6. The CDR3: CASSLSRLAGNYEQYF. CDR3 nucleotide sequence: TGTGCCAGCAGTTTATCGCGGCTAGCGGGGAACTACGAGCAGTACTTC.

The chain joins TRBV16 to TRBJ2-7; D is undetermined. Germline lookup yields CDR1 KGHSY and CDR2 FQNENV. This CDR3 spans 15 amino acids. Trimming left V 4 bases short and J 2 bases short, with 15 bases between. The CDR3 DNA follows: TGTGCCAGCAGCCGGTCAGGCCGCTCCACCTACGAGCAGTACTTC. Translating it yields CASSRSGRSTYEQYF.

In DNA form, the CDR3 reads TGTGCCAGCAGTTTATCGTATCCGTTTCCGCCCCAGCATTTT. The encoded protein is CASSLSYPFPPQHF. The chain carries TRBV27 and TRBJ1-5; unclear D gene. Trimming removed 0 bases from V and 9 bases from J, with 12 bases in between. Germline V CDR1 and CDR2: MNHEY, SMNVEV (reference sequence). This CDR3 has 14 residues.

The CDR3 sequence is CAPFETDTQYF. CDR3 DNA: TGTGCCCCCTTCGAGACAGATACGCAGTATTTT. The V call is TRBV27, the J call TRBJ2-3; no clear D gene. The CDR3 extends over 11 amino acids. Germline CDR1 is MNHEY and CDR2 is SMNVEV (reference sequence). Trimming stripped 11 bases from V and 3 bases from J, with 9 bases between.

The chain has TRBV7-3 and TRBJ2-1, with 9 bases lining up with TRBD1. The junction had 4 bases not matched to a gene; V was cut back by 2 bases and J by 5 bases. The germline CDR1 and CDR2 sequences are SGHTA and FQGTGA. There are 15 residues in the CDR3. Here the CDR3 DNA reads TGTGCCAGCAGCTTAGCCGGGACAGGGAACAATGAGCAGTTCTTC. Encoded protein: CASSLAGTGNNEQFF.

This clone was seen only a few times. The rearrangement uses TRBV4-3 and TRBJ2-1; 9 positions match TRBD1. V trimming: 4 bases; J trimming: 5 bases; junction bases outside the gene matches: 18. Germline CDR1 LGHNA, CDR2 YSLEER. The CDR3 runs to 19 residues. The CDR3 spells CASSLTGTGSAAAHNEQFF. Written as DNA, the CDR3 is TGCGCCAGCAGCCTTACAGGGACAGGGAGTGCCGCGGCACACAATGAGCAGTTCTTC.